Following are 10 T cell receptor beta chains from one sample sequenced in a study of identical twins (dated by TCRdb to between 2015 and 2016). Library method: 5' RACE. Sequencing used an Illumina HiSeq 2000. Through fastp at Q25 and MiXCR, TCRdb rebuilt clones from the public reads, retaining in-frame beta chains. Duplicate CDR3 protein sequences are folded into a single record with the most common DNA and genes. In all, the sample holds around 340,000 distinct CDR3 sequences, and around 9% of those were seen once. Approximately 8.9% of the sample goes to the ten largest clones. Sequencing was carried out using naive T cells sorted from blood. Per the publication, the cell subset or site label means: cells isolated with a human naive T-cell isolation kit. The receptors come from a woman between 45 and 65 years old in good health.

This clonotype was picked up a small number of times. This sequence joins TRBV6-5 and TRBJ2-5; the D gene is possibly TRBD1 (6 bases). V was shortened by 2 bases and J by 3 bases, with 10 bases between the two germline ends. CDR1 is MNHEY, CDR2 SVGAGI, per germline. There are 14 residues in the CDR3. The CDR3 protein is CASSYEKGEETQYF. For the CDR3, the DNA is TGTGCCAGCAGTTACGAGAAGGGGGAAGAGACCCAGTACTTC.

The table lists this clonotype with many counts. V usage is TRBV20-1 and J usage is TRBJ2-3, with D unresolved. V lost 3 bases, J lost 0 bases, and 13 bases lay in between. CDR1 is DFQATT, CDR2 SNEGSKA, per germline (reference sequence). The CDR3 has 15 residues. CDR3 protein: CSASSRRESTDTQYF. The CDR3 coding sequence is TGCAGTGCTAGCTCTCGGAGAGAGAGCACAGATACGCAGTATTTT.

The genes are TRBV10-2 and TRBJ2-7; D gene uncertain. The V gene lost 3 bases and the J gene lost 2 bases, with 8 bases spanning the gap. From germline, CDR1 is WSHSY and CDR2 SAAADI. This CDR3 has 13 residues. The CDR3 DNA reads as TGCGCCAGCAGTGAACCAACCCCCTACGAGCAGTACGTC. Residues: CASSEPTPYEQYV.

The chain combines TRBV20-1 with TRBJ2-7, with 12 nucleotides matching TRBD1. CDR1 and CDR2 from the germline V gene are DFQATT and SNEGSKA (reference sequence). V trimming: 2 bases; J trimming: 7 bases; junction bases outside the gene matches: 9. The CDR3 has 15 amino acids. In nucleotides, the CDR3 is TGCAGTGCTAGACCACCGGGACAGGGGGCGCGTGAGCAGTACTTC. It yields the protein CSARPPGQGAREQYF.

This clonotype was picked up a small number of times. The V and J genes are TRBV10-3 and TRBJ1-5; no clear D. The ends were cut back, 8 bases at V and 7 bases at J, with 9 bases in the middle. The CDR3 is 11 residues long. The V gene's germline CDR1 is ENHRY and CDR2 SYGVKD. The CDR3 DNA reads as TGTGCCATCTCATTGCGACAGCCCCAGCATTTT. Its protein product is CAISLRQPQHF.

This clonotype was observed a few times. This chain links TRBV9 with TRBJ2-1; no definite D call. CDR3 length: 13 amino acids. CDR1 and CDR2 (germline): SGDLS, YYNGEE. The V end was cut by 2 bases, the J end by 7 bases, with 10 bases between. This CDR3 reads CASSVFSENEQFF. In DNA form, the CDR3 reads TGTGCCAGCAGCGTCTTCTCAGAGAATGAGCAGTTCTTC.

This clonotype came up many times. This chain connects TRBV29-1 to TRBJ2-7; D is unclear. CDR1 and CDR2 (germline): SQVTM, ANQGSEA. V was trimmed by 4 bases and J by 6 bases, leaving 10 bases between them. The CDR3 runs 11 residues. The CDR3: CSVVKGGEQYF. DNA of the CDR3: TGCAGCGTTGTAAAAGGCGGCGAGCAGTACTTC.

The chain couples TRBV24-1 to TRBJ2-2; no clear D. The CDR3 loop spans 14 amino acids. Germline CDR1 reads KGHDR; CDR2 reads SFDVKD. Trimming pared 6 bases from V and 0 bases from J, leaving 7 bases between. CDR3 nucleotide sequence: TGTGCCACCAGTTCTCTTACGAACACCGGGGAGCTGTTTTTT. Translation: CATSSLTNTGELFF.

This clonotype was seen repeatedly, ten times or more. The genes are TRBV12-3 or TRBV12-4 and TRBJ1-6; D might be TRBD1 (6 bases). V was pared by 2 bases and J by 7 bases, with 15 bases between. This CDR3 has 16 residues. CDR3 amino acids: CASSLTARGTNSPLHF. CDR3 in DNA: TGTGCCAGCAGTTTAACTGCCAGGGGAACCAATTCACCCCTCCACTTT.

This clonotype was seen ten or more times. CDR3 loop: CSVDRSTTDTQYF. As DNA, the CDR3 is TGCAGCGTTGACCGATCGACCACAGATACGCAGTATTTT. The chain couples TRBV29-1 to TRBJ2-3, with D uncertain. The V end was cut by 3 bases, the J end by 2 bases, with 9 bases between. Looked up from germline, CDR1 is SQVTM and CDR2 is ANQGSEA. The CDR3 spans 13 residues.